This T cell receptor beta chain was identified during a study of CD8 T cells in Susac syndrome (dated by TCRdb to about 2019). Some background on the complete study: The study used repertoire sequencing to test whether antigen drove CD8+ T cell activation and differentiation in Susac syndrome. The study compared CD8+ T cell repertoire clonality among roughly eleven healthy donors, around 14 Susac syndrome patients and about 16 multiple sclerosis patients. Beyond this particular receptor, the publication reports: The TCR sequencing and HLA analysis was acknowledged to have included a relatively small number of individuals.

RNA was extracted with the RNeasy kit and about 0.45 to 1 ug was reverse transcribed using random hexamers. The immunoSEQ multiplex PCR assay, which covers 54 Vbeta and 13 Jbeta segments, was used to amplify TCR beta CDR3 regions. PCR amplification bias was corrected using a synthetic template baseline for primer optimization and computational correction. Per the source publication's procedure: Reads were annotated to V, D and J genes according to IMGT and were analyzed with immunoSEQ Analyzer, with only productive sequences retained. To calculate clonality, Shannon entropy was normalized by log2 of the number of productive unique sequences and then subtracted from one. For each patient and control, public and private clones were evaluated within the 100 most prevalent clones. Clones were defined as Susac-specific when absent from the healthy and MS cohorts, from approximately 1,100 published viral clones and from other ImmuneACCESS disease sequences. TCRdb redid the processing of the public reads, applying fastp at Q25 and MiXCR, and retained in-frame beta chains. Rows with one shared CDR3 protein collapse into an entry with the most common genes and DNA. TCRdb assigned the V and J calls; the authors' analysis was not used. The sample contains approximately 120,000 distinct CDR3 sequences, just under 95% of them found a single time. The ten largest clones represent approximately 0.13% of the sample.

On this clonotype itself: Its binding antigen is unknown. The sample holds no much larger clone one base away, and base qualities are not on file.

From its cysteine to its phenylalanine, the CDR3 spans 13 amino acids. Just the 39-base CDR3 DNA is kept, in frame starting at base 1. The junction shows trimming of 7 bases on V and 1 base on J, plus 10 bases between the germline ends. The germline V gene encodes CDR1 MGHDK and CDR2 SYGVNS. Peripheral blood CD8+ and CD4+ T cells from healthy donors, Susac syndrome patients and multiple sclerosis patients were profiled using high-throughput TCR beta sequencing. The healthy donors served as controls matched for age and sex. Bulk CD8+ and CD4+ T cells were purified by magnetic negative isolation, whereas CD8+ TEMRA cells were enriched by FACS. Blood was collected in EDTA tubes and processed within 24 hours, with PBMCs isolated through density gradient centrifugation. PBMCs intended for TCR sequencing were cryopreserved in liquid nitrogen and thawed later in a water bath at 37 degrees C. The sorted or isolated CD4+, CD8+ and CD8+ TEMRA cells reached a purity of at least 90%.

The sample comprised CD8+ T cells from PBMCs. The source of this sequence is a human donor in good health. This sequence uses TRBV25-1 and TRBJ1-1; the D segment cannot be called with confidence. Read as DNA, the sequence is TGTGCCAGCACCCCAGGTGCGAACACTGAAGCTTTCTTT. Its translation reads: CASTPGANTEAFF.